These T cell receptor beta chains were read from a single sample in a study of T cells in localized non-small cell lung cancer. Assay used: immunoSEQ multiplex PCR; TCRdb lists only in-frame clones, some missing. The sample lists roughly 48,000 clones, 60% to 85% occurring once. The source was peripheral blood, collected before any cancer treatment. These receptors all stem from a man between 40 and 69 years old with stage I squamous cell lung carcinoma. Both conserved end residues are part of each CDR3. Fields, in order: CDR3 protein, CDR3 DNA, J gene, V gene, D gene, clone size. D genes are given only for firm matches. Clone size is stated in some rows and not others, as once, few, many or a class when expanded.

CDR3 protein: CASRRGTTYEQYF; CDR3 DNA: TGTGCCAGCAGAAGGGGCACAACCTACGAGCAGTACTTC; J gene: TRBJ2-7; V gene: TRBV27; D gene: -; clone size: many
CDR3 protein: CASSAGTGVNEQYF; CDR3 DNA: TGTGCCAGCAGCGCCGGGACAGGGGTAAACGAGCAGTACTTC; J gene: TRBJ2-7; V gene: TRBV7-2; D gene: TRBD1; clone size: -
CDR3 protein: CASSPRTGTSQPQHF; CDR3 DNA: TGTGCCAGCAGCCCCAGAACGGGGACGAGTCAGCCCCAGCATTTT; J gene: TRBJ1-5; V gene: TRBV7-2; D gene: -; clone size: once
CDR3 protein: CASSYDRSRGYTF; CDR3 DNA: TGTGCCAGCAGTTACGACAGGTCCCGGGGCTACACCTTC; J gene: TRBJ1-2; V gene: TRBV6-5; D gene: -; clone size: -
CDR3 protein: CASSLGGNRLMDTIYF; CDR3 DNA: TGCGCCAGCAGCTTGGGAGGTAACCGACTCATGGACACCATATATTTT; J gene: TRBJ1-3; V gene: TRBV5-1; D gene: -; clone size: -
CDR3 protein: CASSLGGMMRINEKLFF; CDR3 DNA: TGTGCCAGCAGCTTAGGTGGGATGATGCGGATTAATGAAAAACTGTTTTTT; J gene: TRBJ1-4; V gene: TRBV7-9; D gene: -; clone size: -
CDR3 protein: CASSTADRGYEQYF; CDR3 DNA: TGTGCCAGCTCAACTGCGGACAGGGGCTACGAGCAGTACTTC; J gene: TRBJ2-7; V gene: TRBV18; D gene: TRBD1; clone size: -
CDR3 protein: CASSIRAVYNEQFF; CDR3 DNA: TGTGCCAGTAGTATACGGGCAGTCTACAATGAGCAGTTCTTC; J gene: TRBJ2-1; V gene: TRBV19; D gene: -; clone size: -
CDR3 protein: CASSVDDSNYGYTF; CDR3 DNA: TGTGCCAGCAGCGTAGATGACTCTAACTATGGCTACACCTTC; J gene: TRBJ1-2; V gene: TRBV9; D gene: -; clone size: -
CDR3 protein: CASSFTGSDTQYF; CDR3 DNA: TGTGCCAGCAGCTTTACGGGATCAGATACGCAGTATTTT; J gene: TRBJ2-3; V gene: TRBV11-2; D gene: -; clone size: -
CDR3 protein: CASQIWGMDNEKLFF; CDR3 DNA: TGTGCCAGCCAGATATGGGGAATGGATAATGAAAAACTGTTTTTT; J gene: TRBJ1-4; V gene: TRBV6-1; D gene: -; clone size: many
CDR3 protein: CASSLEDGGRQPQHF; CDR3 DNA: TGCGCCAGCAGCTTGGAGGACGGCGGACGTCAGCCCCAGCATTTT; J gene: TRBJ1-5; V gene: TRBV5-1; D gene: -; clone size: -
CDR3 protein: CASSLGGKRTGSYEQYF; CDR3 DNA: TGTGCCAGCAGCTTAGGGGGTAAGAGGACAGGCTCCTACGAGCAGTACTTC; J gene: TRBJ2-7; V gene: TRBV7-8; D gene: TRBD1; clone size: once
CDR3 protein: CASSLTSGGADEQFF; CDR3 DNA: TGTGCCAGCAGTCTTACTAGCGGGGGGGCCGATGAGCAGTTCTTC; J gene: TRBJ2-1; V gene: TRBV6-1; D gene: TRBD2; clone size: -
CDR3 protein: CASSYSGRGDTQYF; CDR3 DNA: TGTGCCAGCAGTTACTCCGGGAGGGGAGATACGCAGTATTTT; J gene: TRBJ2-3; V gene: TRBV6-6; D gene: TRBD2; clone size: -
CDR3 protein: CASSSDEDTQYF; CDR3 DNA: TGTGCCAGCAGCTCAGACGAGGATACGCAGTATTTT; J gene: TRBJ2-3; V gene: TRBV11-2; D gene: -; clone size: few
CDR3 protein: CASTPGQGAAYNSPLHF; CDR3 DNA: TGTGCCAGCACCCCTGGACAGGGGGCTGCCTATAATTCACCCCTCCACTTT; J gene: TRBJ1-6; V gene: TRBV5-4; D gene: TRBD1; clone size: -
CDR3 protein: CASSPGTGLEQYF; CDR3 DNA: TGTGCCAGCAGCCCTGGGACAGGGCTAGAGCAGTACTTC; J gene: TRBJ2-7; V gene: TRBV7-2; D gene: TRBD1; clone size: -
CDR3 protein: CASSAIAGEQYF; CDR3 DNA: TGTGCCAGCAGTGCCATAGCGGGGGAGCAGTACTTC; J gene: TRBJ2-7; V gene: TRBV27; D gene: TRBD2; clone size: -
CDR3 protein: CATRDTMNTEAFF; CDR3 DNA: TGTGCCACCAGGGACACCATGAACACTGAAGCTTTCTTT; J gene: TRBJ1-1; V gene: TRBV28; D gene: -; clone size: once
CDR3 protein: CSAAVNYEQYF; CDR3 DNA: TGCAGCGCCGCAGTAAACTACGAGCAGTACTTC; J gene: TRBJ2-7; V gene: TRBV29-1; D gene: -; clone size: -
CDR3 protein: CASSTGTYGYTF; CDR3 DNA: TGTGCCAGCAGCACCGGGACCTATGGCTACACCTTC; J gene: TRBJ1-2; V gene: TRBV7-9; D gene: -; clone size: -
CDR3 protein: CASSHVDSTNEKLFF; CDR3 DNA: TGCGCCAGCAGCCACGTTGACTCAACTAATGAAAAACTGTTTTTT; J gene: TRBJ1-4; V gene: TRBV4-1; D gene: -; clone size: -
CDR3 protein: CASRKHYRVENGNQPQHF; CDR3 DNA: TGTGCCAGCAGGAAGCATTACAGGGTCGAGAATGGCAATCAGCCCCAGCATTTT; J gene: TRBJ1-5; V gene: TRBV6-4; D gene: -; clone size: -
CDR3 protein: CASSVAQGADTEAFF; CDR3 DNA: TGTGCCAGCAGCGTAGCCCAAGGGGCCGACACTGAAGCTTTCTTT; J gene: TRBJ1-1; V gene: TRBV9; D gene: -; clone size: medium-sized
CDR3 protein: CASSFLSGTDEQYF; CDR3 DNA: TGTGCCAGCAGTTTTCTTTCGGGGACTGACGAGCAGTACTTC; J gene: TRBJ2-7; V gene: TRBV28; D gene: -; clone size: -
CDR3 protein: CASSVLGLAGLSTDTQYF; CDR3 DNA: TGTGCCAGCAGCGTACTGGGACTAGCGGGGCTTAGCACAGATACGCAGTATTTT; J gene: TRBJ2-3; V gene: TRBV9; D gene: TRBD2; clone size: -
CDR3 protein: CASSYTSGGYNEQFF; CDR3 DNA: TGTGCCAGCAGCTACACTAGCGGGGGTTACAATGAGCAGTTCTTC; J gene: TRBJ2-1; V gene: TRBV5-5; D gene: TRBD2; clone size: -
CDR3 protein: CASSGQGSIGAFF; CDR3 DNA: TGTGCCAGCAGCGGACAGGGGAGTATTGGCGCTTTCTTT; J gene: TRBJ1-1; V gene: TRBV5-6; D gene: TRBD1; clone size: -
CDR3 protein: CASSLASGGANTGELFF; CDR3 DNA: TGCGCCAGCAGCTTGGCTAGCGGGGGGGCGAACACCGGGGAGCTGTTTTTT; J gene: TRBJ2-2; V gene: TRBV5-1; D gene: TRBD2; clone size: -
CDR3 protein: CASSSSGNSYNEQFF; CDR3 DNA: TGTGCCAGCAGCTCCTCGGGGAATAGCTACAATGAGCAGTTCTTC; J gene: TRBJ2-1; V gene: TRBV7-3; D gene: -; clone size: -
CDR3 protein: CASSMIQASSYEQYF; CDR3 DNA: TGTGCCAGTAGTATGATTCAGGCGAGCTCCTACGAGCAGTACTTC; J gene: TRBJ2-7; V gene: TRBV19; D gene: -; clone size: -
CDR3 protein: CASKPGQGDGYTF; CDR3 DNA: TGTGCCAGCAAACCCGGACAGGGGGATGGCTACACCTTC; J gene: TRBJ1-2; V gene: TRBV6-1; D gene: TRBD1; clone size: -
CDR3 protein: CAWAKMSSYNSPLHF; CDR3 DNA: TGTGCCTGGGCTAAGATGAGTTCCTATAATTCACCCCTCCACTTT; J gene: TRBJ1-6; V gene: TRBV30; D gene: -; clone size: -
CDR3 protein: CASSARGRGSTEAFF; CDR3 DNA: TGTGCCAGCAGCGCAAGAGGCCGGGGGTCGACTGAAGCTTTCTTT; J gene: TRBJ1-1; V gene: TRBV7-9; D gene: -; clone size: once
CDR3 protein: CASSIGQGWQPQHF; CDR3 DNA: TGTGCCAGCAGTATTGGACAGGGGTGGCAGCCCCAGCATTTT; J gene: TRBJ1-5; V gene: TRBV28; D gene: TRBD1; clone size: once
CDR3 protein: CASSQAASRVRDYGYTF; CDR3 DNA: TGTGCCAGCAGTCAAGCCGCATCCAGGGTGAGGGACTATGGCTACACCTTC; J gene: TRBJ1-2; V gene: TRBV6-4; D gene: -; clone size: -
CDR3 protein: CASRLRGSPQHF; CDR3 DNA: TGTGCCAGTAGGCTCAGGGGGAGCCCCCAGCATTTT; J gene: TRBJ1-5; V gene: TRBV19; D gene: TRBD1; clone size: -
CDR3 protein: CASSVGLGQGATEAFF; CDR3 DNA: TGTGCCAGCAGCGTAGGATTAGGGCAGGGGGCCACTGAAGCTTTCTTT; J gene: TRBJ1-1; V gene: TRBV9; D gene: TRBD1; clone size: -
CDR3 protein: CASSQVNGPPSSYEQYF; CDR3 DNA: TGCGCCAGCAGCCAAGTTAATGGACCCCCGAGCTCCTACGAGCAGTACTTC; J gene: TRBJ2-7; V gene: TRBV4-3; D gene: -; clone size: once
CDR3 protein: CASSSGTPGSYNSPLHF; CDR3 DNA: TGTGCCAGCAGCTCCGGGACACCCGGTTCGTATAATTCACCCCTCCACTTT; J gene: TRBJ1-6; V gene: TRBV7-6; D gene: -; clone size: -
CDR3 protein: CASSYGTGGPYEQYF; CDR3 DNA: TGTGCCAGCAGTTACGGGACAGGGGGTCCCTACGAGCAGTACTTC; J gene: TRBJ2-7; V gene: TRBV6-5; D gene: TRBD1; clone size: -